The 15 T cell receptor beta chains reported below all come from one sample, sequenced in a study of PD-L1 blockade in urothelial cancer. Clones were read by immunoSEQ multiplex PCR, and TCRdb kept only the in-frame ones, dropping some. The sample gives about 30,000 clones, around 87% of which show up once; 2.5% to 3.5% is in the top ten. This specimen consisted of PBMCs, obtained around atezolizumab (anti-PD-L1) treatment. The receptors here all came from a man in his fifties or sixties with urothelial cancer.

The rearrangement uses TRBV19 and TRBJ1-1, with no clear D. V shed 3 bases and J shed 2 bases, with 7 bases lying between them. The CDR3 has 13 amino acids. CDR1 and CDR2 (germline): LNHDA, SQIVND (reference sequence). The CDR3 sequence is CASSINYNTEAFF. In DNA, the CDR3 is TGTGCCAGTAGTATTAACTATAACACTGAAGCTTTCTTT.

V usage is TRBV7-2 and J usage is TRBJ1-3; D is uncertain. This CDR3 region has 17 residues. Trimming removed 5 bases at V and 7 bases at J, with 24 bases between. The germline V gene has CDR1 SGHTA and CDR2 FQGNSA. CDR3 nucleotides: TGTGCCAGCAGCGCTTTTTCCGGAATGTTGGGAGGGAACACCATATATTTT. This sequence encodes CASSAFSGMLGGNTIYF.

This chain connects TRBV27 to TRBJ2-7; 9 nucleotides align to TRBD2. J was trimmed by 0 bases and V by 3 bases; bases with no gene match: 12. The CDR3 is 18 residues long. Per germline, CDR1 MNHEY and CDR2 SMNVEV (reference sequence). The CDR3 protein is CASSLLVGRGGSSYEQYF. In DNA, the CDR3 is TGTGCCAGCAGTTTGTTAGTCGGGCGGGGGGGAAGCTCCTACGAGCAGTACTTC.

This sequence joins TRBV6-4 and TRBJ2-3, with a weak D call TRBD2 (5 bases). Trimming stripped 6 bases from V and 1 base from J, with 11 bases between. The germline V gene encodes CDR1 MRHNA and CDR2 SNTAGT. The CDR3 is 14 amino acids. The CDR3 loop reads CASRTEVGTDTQYF. The CDR3, as DNA: TGTGCCAGCAGGACGGAGGTGGGCACAGATACGCAGTATTTT.

As DNA, the CDR3 is TGTGCCAGCACCCGTACGTGGGGCCAATGGAGTGATGAGCAGTTCTTC. It yields the protein CASTRTWGQWSDEQFF. The chain links TRBV6-6 to TRBJ2-1; possibly TRBD1 for D (5 bases). CDR3 size: 16 residues. V was cut by 7 bases and J by 8 bases, with 24 bases left in between. Germline loops: CDR1 MNHNY, CDR2 SVGAGI (reference sequence).

The rearrangement joins TRBV27 to TRBJ1-4, with 8 positions matching TRBD1. In germline, CDR1 is MNHEY, CDR2 SMNVEV (reference sequence). The ends lost 6 bases at V and 0 bases at J; junction bases unmatched: 12. The CDR3 is 18 residues long. In DNA form, the CDR3 reads TGTGCCAGCAGCCGACGACAGGGGACCTTTTCAACTAATGAAAAACTGTTTTTT. Amino acids: CASSRRQGTFSTNEKLFF.

The rearrangement uses TRBV29-1 and TRBJ1-3; no firm D call. The germline V gene has CDR1 SQVTM and CDR2 ANQGSEA. Trimming removed 1 base at V and 0 bases at J, with 7 bases between. The CDR3 contains 14 residues. The CDR3 DNA reads as TGCAGCGTTGAAGGGCGGAACTCTGGAAACACCATATATTTT. It is translated as CSVEGRNSGNTIYF.

The rearrangement links TRBV7-9 to TRBJ2-7; TRBD2 matches at 12 bases. The junction had 8 bases not matched to a gene; V was cut back by 1 base and J by 1 base. Germline V gene sequence: CDR1 SEHNR, CDR2 FQNEAQ (reference sequence). This CDR3 contains 18 residues. This chain's CDR3 is CASSLGALAGGNSYEQYF. DNA for the CDR3: TGTGCCAGCAGCTTAGGCGCACTAGCGGGGGGTAATTCCTACGAGCAGTACTTC. The entire variable domain, with the rest obtained from reference TRBV7-9 and TRBJ2-7, is as follows: DTGVSQNPRHKITKRGQNVTFRCDPISEHNRLYWYRQTLGQGPEFLTYFQNEAQLEKSRLLSDRFSAERPKGSFSTLEIQRTEQGDSAMYLCASSLGALAGGNSYEQYFGPGTRLTVT.

The genes are TRBV5-1 and TRBJ2-7; the match to TRBD1 covers 7 bases. V shed 6 bases, J shed 3 bases, and the junction held 9 bases outside the gene matches. The CDR3 length is 14 residues. In germline, CDR1 is SGHRS, CDR2 YFSETQ. CDR3 loop: CASKGDRVDYEQYF. For the CDR3, the DNA is TGCGCCAGCAAGGGCGACAGGGTTGACTACGAGCAGTACTTC.

The chain combines TRBV7-9 with TRBJ1-6, with TRBD1 identical over 7 bases. The germline CDR1 and CDR2 sequences are SEHNR and FQNEAQ (reference sequence). V shed 2 bases, J shed 10 bases, and the junction held 11 bases outside the gene matches. The CDR3 has 16 residues. The CDR3 nucleotides read TGTGCCAGCAGCTTAATAGGGGGCAAGTTAAACTCACCCCTCCACTTT. It translates to CASSLIGGKLNSPLHF.

V gene TRBV5-4 combines with J gene TRBJ2-1; TRBD2 aligns across 10 bases. This CDR3 is built from 17 residues. The J segment lost 5 bases and the V segment lost 3 bases, leaving 11 bases of the junction unmatched. The germline gives CDR1 SGHNT, CDR2 YYREEE (reference sequence). In nucleotides, the CDR3 is TGTGCCAGCAGCTACAGCCTATTCGGACTAGCGGACAATGAGCAGTTCTTC. Amino acids: CASSYSLFGLADNEQFF.

The CDR3 here is CASSQRTRELFF. CDR3 nucleotide sequence: TGTGCCAGCAGCCAACGGACAAGGGAGCTGTTTTTT. The chain joins TRBV14 to TRBJ2-2; weak D call: TRBD1 (5 bases). The CDR3 is made up of 12 amino acids. Trimming removed 2 bases at V and 9 bases at J, with 7 bases between. In germline, CDR1 is SGHDN, CDR2 FVKESK.

The chain is built from TRBV9 and TRBJ1-5; D not resolved. The CDR3 covers 13 residues. V shed 2 bases and J shed 5 bases, with 8 bases lying between them. Germline lookup yields CDR1 SGDLS and CDR2 YYNGEE. For the CDR3, the DNA is TGTGCCAGCAGCGTGCTAACGGATCAGCCCCAGCATTTT. As protein: CASSVLTDQPQHF.

CDR3 DNA: TGTGCCAGCAGCTTAACTCCGGGGGTCCGGGAGCAGTACTTC. Protein sequence: CASSLTPGVREQYF. This chain uses TRBV7-3 with TRBJ2-7; D is perhaps TRBD2 (6 bases). CDR1 and CDR2 (germline): SGHTA, FQGTGA. The CDR3 contains 14 residues. V was pared by 0 bases and J by 7 bases, with 13 bases between.

The chain employs TRBV27 and TRBJ1-2; a weak D match, TRBD1 (5 bases). Germline loops: CDR1 MNHEY, CDR2 SMNVEV (reference sequence). Trimming pared 4 bases from V and 2 bases from J, leaving 14 bases between. CDR3 length: 15 amino acids. CDR3 in DNA: TGTGCCAGCAGTTCCCCGTTGACAGCCAACTATGGCTACACCTTC. Its protein product is CASSSPLTANYGYTF.